The sequence of this T cell receptor beta chain was determined in a study of early T cells in non-severe SARS-CoV-2 infection. Turning to the study itself: Whole-blood bulk RNA, unsorted, was sequenced, and chains were unpaired.

The germline gives CDR1 SGHDN, CDR2 FVKESK. The ends were cut back, 0 bases at V and 0 bases at J, with 12 bases in the middle. The CDR3 extends over 16 amino acids. Study-wide results and caveats: VDJdb matching favored anti-spike CD8 responses, missing private and CD4 specificities.

This clonotype was detected only a few times. Its antigen is not identified. The TCR library protocol attached unique molecular identifiers to the individual cDNA molecules. TCRdb fed the 5' RACE reads into MiXCR, producing one record per CDR3 protein. Counted here are approximately 70,000 distinct CDR3 sequences, roughly 12% occurring once; the ten biggest clones make up around 15%. This rearrangement joins TRBV14 to TRBJ2-7, with D perhaps TRBD1 (6 bases). This receptor was taken from an adult who was a healthcare worker with PCR-confirmed SARS-CoV-2 infection or an uninfected control (not recorded which). The donor label of this sample is uncertain. Sequencing was performed on whole blood, taken at baseline. CDR3 in amino acids: CASSQEGGLGSYEQYF. CDR3 nucleotide sequence: TGTGCCAGCAGCCAAGAAGGGGGTTTGGGCTCCTACGAGCAGTACTTC.